This T cell receptor (beta chain) was captured in a study of shared clonotypes between healthy human individuals. Turning to the study itself: Ranging from 18 to 49 in age, donors were a couple of women and three men.

With 6 bases clipped from V and 2 bases from J, the junction kept 7 bases outside the gene matches. Per the germline V gene, CDR1 is MNHNS and CDR2 is SASEGT. This CDR3 has 14 residues. The method was immunoSEQ multiplex PCR; TCRdb's version includes in-frame clones alone and lacks a portion of them. The profile covers around 600,000 clones, with about 96% appearing a single time and around 0.057% taken by the ten largest. J is TRBJ2-7 and V is TRBV6-1, with 7 bases fitting TRBD1. The sequenced material came from naive CD4+ T cells sorted from blood. Subset specified: CD45RA+ positively selected. This receptor was taken from a woman under 40 in good health. The CDR3 nucleotides read TGTGCCAGCAGAACCGGGACAGCCACCTACGAGCAGTACTTC. Its protein is CASRTGTATYEQYF.